This entry lists 3 T cell receptor beta chains sequenced from one sample in a study of response to subunit inactivated influenza vaccine. TCRdb fed the RT-PCR reads into MiXCR, producing one record per CDR3 protein. The sample holds about 170,000 distinct CDR3 sequences, approximately 12% seen once. The same specimen was also included in a second study, on T cells expressing NK-cell markers. From that paper: It was by 5'RACE template switching with UMIs that TCR beta cDNA was made.

Sequencing used CD8+ T cells sorted from PBMCs, obtained 11 to 12 days after vaccination. Every receptor here comes from a man aged 50 to 59 who received an inactivated influenza vaccine.

The CDR3 region has the DNA TGTGCCAGCAGGGGGGGGGGCCGTGAAGCTTTCTTT. It yields the protein CASRGGGREAFF. The chain has TRBV27 and TRBJ1-1; possibly TRBD1 for D (6 bases). CDR1 and CDR2 from the germline V gene are MNHEY and SMNVEV (reference sequence). Trimming removed 6 bases at V and 7 bases at J, with 12 bases between. The CDR3 length is 12 residues.

CDR3 loop: CASSPMLGGTEAFF. In DNA, the CDR3 is TGTGCCAGCAGTCCTATGCTGGGGGGCACTGAAGCTTTCTTT. This chain links TRBV27 with TRBJ1-1; tentative D call: TRBD1 (5 bases). The V gene's germline CDR1 is MNHEY and CDR2 SMNVEV (reference sequence). The V end was cut by 5 bases, the J end by 4 bases, with 14 bases between. The CDR3 runs to 14 residues.

This clonotype was seen only a few times. The CDR3 reads CATGNVRDPDTQYF. In nucleotides, the CDR3 is TGTGCCACCGGGAACGTAAGGGATCCAGATACGCAGTATTTT. The gene calls are TRBV24-1 and TRBJ2-3; D gene unclear. The CDR3 has 14 amino acids. The germline V gene has CDR1 KGHDR and CDR2 SFDVKD. Trimming shortened V by 9 bases and J by 4 bases, and 16 bases separated the two germline ends.